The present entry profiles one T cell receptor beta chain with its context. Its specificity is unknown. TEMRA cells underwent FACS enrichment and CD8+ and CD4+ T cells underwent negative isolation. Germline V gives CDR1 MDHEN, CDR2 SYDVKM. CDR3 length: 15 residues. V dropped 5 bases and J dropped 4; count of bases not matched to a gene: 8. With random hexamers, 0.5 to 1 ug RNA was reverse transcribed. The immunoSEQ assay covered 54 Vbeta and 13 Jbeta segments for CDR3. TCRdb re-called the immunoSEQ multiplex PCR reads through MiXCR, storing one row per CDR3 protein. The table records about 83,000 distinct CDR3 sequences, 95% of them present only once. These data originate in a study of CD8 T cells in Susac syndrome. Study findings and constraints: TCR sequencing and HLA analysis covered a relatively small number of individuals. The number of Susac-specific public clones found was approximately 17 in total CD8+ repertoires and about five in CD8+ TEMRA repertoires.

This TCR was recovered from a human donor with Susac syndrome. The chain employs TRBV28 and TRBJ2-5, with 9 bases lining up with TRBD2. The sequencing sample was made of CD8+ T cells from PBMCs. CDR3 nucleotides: TGTGCCAGCAGTCAGCGGGTGCGGGGGGGAGAGACCCAGTACTTC. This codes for CASSQRVRGGETQYF.